This TCR beta chain was recorded in a study of identical twins. Germline V gene lookup returns CDR1 KGHDR and CDR2 SFDVKD. This CDR3 region has 12 residues. V was shortened by 9 bases and J by 8 bases, with 13 bases between the two germline ends. General study results and limits: In zero-insertion analyses, partial confounding could arise from invariant MAIT and iNKT cells.

Everyone who gave samples was a healthy Caucasian. This clonotype was observed at least ten times. The target antigen is unknown. The cDNA had a unique molecular identifier and a template-switch universal primer site. TCRdb ran MiXCR on the 5' RACE reads and lists one entry per CDR3 protein. The sample includes about 530,000 distinct CDR3 sequences, about a fifth of them seen just once. The sample was also reused in another study, on yellow fever vaccine responses in identical twins.

Sequences were obtained from CD4+ T cells sorted from blood. The chain couples TRBV24-1 to TRBJ2-4; D possibly corresponds to TRBD2 (5 bases). The TCR originated in a woman aged 18-35 years in good health. CDR3 amino acids: CATQDGVDIQYF. The CDR3 DNA is TGTGCCACCCAAGACGGGGTGGACATTCAGTACTTC.